Following are 2 T cell receptor beta chains from one sample sequenced in a study of T cells in Graves' hyperthyroidism and ophthalmopathy. The investigators amplified TCR beta CDR3 regions from RNA transcripts. The HTBI primer set drove a first-round RT-PCR of the TCR CDR3. A single record per CDR3 protein comes from TCRdb applying MiXCR to the multiplex PCR reads. Among hundreds of thousands of distinct CDR3 sequences listed, roughly 25% were seen once. The sample consisted of blood. Source of these receptors: a man between 45 and 60 years old with Graves' hyperthyroidism.

This clonotype has a handful of counts. V and J are TRBV5-5 and TRBJ2-1; 10 bases are a match to TRBD2. V was clipped by 0 bases and J by 5 bases; unmatched bases: 5. The germline gives CDR1 SGHKS, CDR2 YYEKEE (reference sequence). The CDR3 extends over 16 amino acids. The CDR3 region has the DNA TGTGCCAGCAGCTTGGGACCGGGACTAGCGAACAATGAGCAGTTCTTC. The encoded protein is CASSLGPGLANNEQFF.

This clonotype showed up just a few times. This chain connects TRBV11-1 to TRBJ2-1, with 13 nucleotides matching TRBD2. This CDR3 is built from 18 residues. Germline CDR1 is SGHAT and CDR2 is FQDESV (reference sequence). J was trimmed by 0 bases and V by 1 base; bases with no gene match: 3. The DNA of the CDR3 is TGTGCCAGCAGCTTAGGACTAGCGGGAGGTACCTCCTACAATGAGCAGTTCTTC. It translates to CASSLGLAGGTSYNEQFF.